The present TCR beta chain was sequenced within a study of blood T cell repertoires in COVID-19. Overall study: Samples taken during acute and convalescent COVID-19 were collected in the United States, Italy and Spain.

The CDR3 is 17 amino acids. In the source study's methods: Amplification of reference gene primers provided the estimated nucleated cell counts. TCRdb's table, derived via immunoSEQ multiplex PCR, lists solely in-frame clones and lacks some. The D gene and trimming were derived from the DNA, and the V and J assignments and clone size from that table. The data hold around 140,000 clones, with around 86% observed a single time. The chain combines TRBV21-1 with TRBJ1-5. TRBV21-1 counts as a pseudogene. Material for sequencing was peripheral blood. The sequence was collected from a man aged 45-65 years with active COVID-19. CDR3 residues: CASSKIRETGGNQPQHF. The CDR3 DNA reads as TGTGCCAGCAGCAAAATCCGCGAAACGGGGGGCAATCAGCCCCAGCATTTT.